Listed below are T cell receptor beta chains from one sample, sequenced in a study of vaccination effects on CD4 cells after COVID-19. Some clones are missing from TCRdb's copy, which holds only in-frame ones; the method was immunoSEQ multiplex PCR. Of roughly 27,000 clones listed, about 79% are singletons. These receptors are not linked to any known antigen. This specimen consisted of CD4+ T cells from PBMCs cultured with SARS-CoV-2 spike peptides, obtained after COVID-19 vaccination. Receptors originate from a human donor who received a COVID-19 vaccine. Some clones in this sample may be carry-over from other donors' samples. The CDR3 runs from the conserved cysteine through the conserved F or W. The D gene is left open where the match is weak. Rows may omit the clone size; those that give it use once, few, many or a size class.

j_gene,abundance,v_gene,d_gene,CDR3aa,CDR3nt
TRBJ2-3,NA,TRBV6-2/TRBV6-3,TRBD1,CASSYSLDRGYLAGGTDTQYF,TGTGCCAGCAGTTATTCATTGGACAGGGGGTATCTAGCGGGTGGCACAGATACGCAGTATTTT
TRBJ1-6,NA,TRBV19,TRBD1,CASSISGQGKPLHF,TGTGCCAGTAGTATTAGCGGACAGGGTAAACCCCTCCACTTT
TRBJ2-2,once,TRBV7-6,TRBD2,CASSSTGGRDTGELFF,TGTGCCAGCAGCTCCACGGGGGGGCGGGACACCGGGGAGCTGTTTTTT
TRBJ2-1,NA,TRBV5-8,TRBD1,CASPLDWTGGVSYNEQFF,TGTGCCAGTCCCCTAGACTGGACAGGGGGAGTCTCCTACAATGAGCAGTTCTTC
TRBJ1-2,NA,TRBV7-3,NA,CASSLTGGGYGYTF,TGTGCCAGCAGCTTAACCGGCGGAGGTTATGGCTACACCTTC
TRBJ1-6,NA,TRBV15,NA,CATSSGGDRGGISPLHF,TGTGCCACCAGCTCCGGGGGGGACCGAGGGGGAATCTCACCCCTCCACTTT
TRBJ1-2,NA,TRBV28,NA,CASITSTASYGYTF,TGTGCCAGCATCACGAGTACAGCTTCCTATGGCTACACCTTC
TRBJ2-1,NA,TRBV5-1,TRBD2,CASRTSEPYNEQFF,TGCGCCAGCAGGACTAGCGAGCCTTACAATGAGCAGTTCTTC
TRBJ2-3,NA,TRBV5-5,TRBD2,CASSQVAGAYTDTQYF,TGTGCCAGCAGTCAGGTAGCGGGGGCATACACAGATACGCAGTATTTT
TRBJ2-2,NA,TRBV7-2,TRBD2,CASSLGGGALGTGELFF,TGTGCCAGCAGCTTGGGCGGGGGGGCCCTAGGCACCGGGGAGCTGTTTTTT
TRBJ2-1,NA,TRBV30,NA,CAWSPTPNEQFF,TGTGCCTGGAGTCCCACCCCGAATGAGCAGTTCTTC
TRBJ2-1,NA,TRBV29-1,TRBD1,CSLGGQGFNEQFF,TGCAGCCTTGGCGGACAGGGTTTCAATGAGCAGTTCTTC
TRBJ2-3,NA,TRBV3-1/TRBV3-2,TRBD2,CASSQGWGLAASDTQYF,TGTGCCAGCAGCCAAGGTTGGGGACTAGCGGCATCAGATACGCAGTATTTT
TRBJ2-2,NA,TRBV5-8,NA,CASSFAGVRTGELFF,TGTGCCAGCAGCTTCGCAGGGGTTCGTACCGGGGAGCTGTTTTTT
TRBJ1-3,NA,TRBV30,NA,CAWSVLRSSGNTIYF,TGTGCCTGGAGTGTACTACGGAGCTCTGGAAACACCATATATTTT
TRBJ2-1,NA,TRBV18,TRBD2,CASSPRPSGDYNEQFF,TGTGCCAGCTCACCACGGCCTAGCGGAGATTACAATGAGCAGTTCTTC
TRBJ2-1,NA,TRBV4-1,TRBD1,CASNLPEGGREQFF,TGCGCCAGCAACCTACCAGAAGGGGGCAGGGAGCAGTTCTTC